These 8 T cell receptor beta chains came from one sample sequenced in a study of blood T cell repertoires in COVID-19. Assay: immunoSEQ multiplex PCR; the TCRdb copy retains only in-frame clones and omits some. This table has some 230,000 clones, approximately 86% appearing once. The sequenced sample was peripheral blood. The receptors originated from a woman in her fifties or sixties with COVID-19, enrolled during active disease.

The rearrangement links TRBV6-5 to TRBJ2-7; 8 bases line up with TRBD1. Germline trimming cut 4 bases from V and 9 bases from J; bases unmatched to any gene: 11. Germline loops: CDR1 MNHEY, CDR2 SVGAGI. This CDR3 is 14 amino acids long. The CDR3 loop reads CASSFRRQGSGQYF. The CDR3 nucleotides read TGTGCCAGCAGTTTCCGCCGACAGGGGAGTGGGCAGTACTTC.

This clone was found once. The V call is TRBV25-1, the J call TRBJ2-7, with 8 bases matching TRBD1. The CDR3 runs to 13 residues. Germline V CDR1 and CDR2: MGHDK, SYGVNS. V shed 4 bases, J shed 4 bases, and the junction held 3 bases outside the gene matches. Written as DNA, the CDR3 is TGTGCCAGCAGTGGCCGACAGGGGTACGAGCAGTACGTC. This gives the protein CASSGRQGYEQYV.

This chain joins TRBV27 and TRBJ1-6, with D hard to call. Germline CDR1 and CDR2: MNHEY and SMNVEV (reference sequence). Trimming left V 6 bases short and J 10 bases short, with 16 bases between. The CDR3 consists of 14 residues. The CDR3 coding sequence is TGTGCCAGCAGGCGGATGGGTGTCTACTCACCCCTCCACTTT. Translated: CASRRMGVYSPLHF.

The chain is built from TRBV24-1 and TRBJ2-7; no clear D. With 3 bases removed from V and 2 bases from J, the gap between germline ends came to 13 bases. From germline, CDR1 is KGHDR and CDR2 SFDVKD. The CDR3 sequence is 15 residues long. The CDR3 DNA reads as TGTGCCACCAGTGATCCCCCGGGTAGAGCCTACGAGCAGTACGTC. This encodes CATSDPPGRAYEQYV.

V and J are TRBV6-5 and TRBJ2-5; the D gene is possibly TRBD2 (6 bases). V was cut by 0 bases and J by 4 bases, with 9 bases left in between. The CDR3 is 14 residues long. CDR1 and CDR2 (germline): MNHEY, SVGAGI. CDR3 in DNA: TGTGCCAGCAGTTACTCTTTCGGGGGAGAGACCCAGTACTTC. This codes for CASSYSFGGETQYF.

This chain uses TRBV10-3 with TRBJ2-2, with 13 bases that match TRBD2. The germline gives CDR1 ENHRY, CDR2 SYGVKD. Trimming cost V 9 bases and J 5 bases; bases outside gene matches: 3. CDR3 length: 14 residues. The chain's CDR3 is CAIRLAGGTGELFF. CDR3 bases: TGTGCCATTAGACTAGCGGGGGGTACCGGGGAGCTGTTTTTT.

The chain is built from TRBV11-2 and TRBJ1-5, with 8 bases that match TRBD1. This CDR3 spans 15 amino acids. The germline gives CDR1 SGHAT, CDR2 FQNNGV. Trimming cost V 5 bases and J 3 bases; bases outside gene matches: 6. DNA for the CDR3: TGTGCCAGCAGCCCCGACAGGGGCTACAATCAGCCCCAGCATTTT. Translated, it gives CASSPDRGYNQPQHF. Full variable domain (outside the CDR3, taken from reference TRBV11-2 and TRBJ1-5): EAGVAQSPRYKIIEKRQSVAFWCNPISGHATLYWYQQILGQGPKLLIQFQNNGVVDDSQLPKDRFSAERLKGVDSTLKIQPAKLEDSAVYLCASSPDRGYNQPQHFGDGTRLSIL.

This clone was seen a handful of times. CDR3 nucleotide sequence: TGCAGCGTACCCGGGACAGCTACCACCGGGGAGCTGTTTTTT. It encodes CSVPGTATTGELFF. The chain employs TRBV29-1 and TRBJ2-2, with 7 positions matching TRBD1. The trim removed 6 bases at V and 4 bases at J, leaving 8 bases unmatched. This CDR3 spans 14 amino acids. Germline values: CDR1 SQVTM, CDR2 ANQGSEA.